This T cell receptor beta chain emerged from a study of shared clonotypes between healthy human individuals (dated by TCRdb to about 2020). In terms of the full investigation: A couple of women and a few men aged 18 to 49 years were included in the cohort. For each donor, CD4 naive and CD4 memory were each run on three plates, CD8 naive on two plates, and CD8 memory on one plate. The study deeply sequenced blood TCR repertoires of about 5 healthy adults to estimate repertoire size and the extent of clonotype sharing between individuals. Libraries were prepared and TCR repertoires were sequenced by different laboratories using diverse techniques, in order to increase sequencing depth and limit assay-specific biases. Leukapheresis yielded between about 0.94 and 8.9 billion PBMCs per donor.

Using the deep immunoSEQ assay, TCR CDR3 regions were amplified from genomic DNA by multiplex PCR. Genomic DNA extracted from each cell subset was distributed evenly over all wells of several immunoSEQ 96-well plates, and each plate served as one replicate. For sorted subsets, each replicate PCR was loaded with approximately 200 ng genomic DNA, equivalent to 25,000 to 30,000 T cell genomes. Purified libraries were measured with a Qubit 3.0 fluorometer, size-checked on a Bioanalyzer 2100, and measured again with the KAPA Library Quantification kit. Every immunoSEQ 96-well plate was sequenced on a separate single-read 150-cycle Illumina NextSeq 550 flow cell. In the paper's pipeline: Because the immunoSEQ output included only junctional sequences and no quality scores, the filtering could not be the same as the filtering used for full-length reads. To assign V/J genes and CDR3, sequences were annotated using PyIR, a Python wrapper for IgBLAST v1.9, with IMGT germline references. Reads with weak V/J assignments (E-value above 1e-6), missing CDR3, stop codons, out-of-frame junctions, or ambiguous translated residues were removed. V3J clonotypes were defined as sequences sharing the same inferred V gene, J gene, and CDR3 amino acid sequence. Percentage overlap between repertoires was computed as shared unique clonotypes divided by the size of the smaller repertoire. Three approaches were used to assess repertoire richness: RTK rarefaction, the Chao1 estimator, and Recon v2.1 estimates of unobserved clonotypes. Generation probabilities for all TCRbeta clonotypes obtained by the gDNA method from a few donors were computed using OLGA. The immuneACCESS repertoire file appears here via TCRdb, limited to in-frame rearrangements. These files lack a portion of the clones; in checked studies, under half of the deficit traces to unresolved V genes, and the cause of the others is not known. The V and J calls and clone size come from that table; D and trimming were worked out from the DNA. This sample comprises under 350,000 clones, about nine tenths of them detected only once. The ten largest clones add up to around 15% of the sample.

Donors were healthy HIV-negative adults with no recently reported acute infections or vaccinations. Only Caucasian adults living in Nashville, Tennessee, USA were represented among the donors. CD8 memory samples were composed of magnetically selected CD45RO+ cells combined with CCR7-negative CD45RA+ effector memory (TemRA) cells. After blood collection by leukapheresis, PBMCs were isolated using Ficoll-Histopaque density gradient centrifugation and then cryopreserved in the vapor phase of liquid nitrogen. Analytical flow cytometry was used to check the purity and quantity of every magnetically sorted T cell population. Each sorted fraction had its genomic DNA isolated and then quantified by UV absorbance on a Nanodrop 2000c. What the research found in general, with its limitations: Naive subsets generally had larger estimated clonotype richness than memory subsets did. Rarefaction of sorted-subset datasets indicated incomplete sequencing despite the large sequencing depth. Based on pairwise subsampling, the degree of clonotype sharing among donors was expected to be affected by sequencing depth. Only blood was sampled, and tissue TCR repertoires likely differ from those in blood. Because the study included only a small number of donors, the genetic and exposure-history diversity represented was limited. Compared with non-shared clonotypes, clonotypes shared by all four sorted-subset donors had higher generation probabilities. When a few donors were compared, the shared fraction of clonotypes was about 5% for naive CD4, roughly 3.4% for naive CD8, 2% to 2.5% for memory CD4, and 0.3% to 0.5% for memory CD8.

This clone was observed a handful of times. Its antigen is still unknown. No much larger clone exists at a distance of one base, and base qualities are not known. Sequences LGHNA (CDR1) and YSLEER (CDR2) are obtained from the germline V gene. The V and J ends are trimmed by 0 bases and 7 bases, leaving 10 bases between them. The CDR3 covers 15 residues, taking in both the cysteine and the phenylalanine. The retained sequence is limited to the CDR3, 45 bases, with the frame set at the first base. The sequenced sample consisted of memory CD8+ T cells sorted from blood. According to the study, the label for this sample's cell subset or site signals: CD45RO+ cells pooled with CCR7-negative TemRA cells. The TCR sequence derives from a man between 18 and 29 years old in good health. The chain is made from TRBV4-3 and TRBJ1-6; the D gene is perhaps TRBD1, on 6 matching bases. The DNA sequence is TGCGCCAGCAGCCAAGAGGGGACACAGAATTCACCCCTCCACTTT. It codes for CASSQEGTQNSPLHF.